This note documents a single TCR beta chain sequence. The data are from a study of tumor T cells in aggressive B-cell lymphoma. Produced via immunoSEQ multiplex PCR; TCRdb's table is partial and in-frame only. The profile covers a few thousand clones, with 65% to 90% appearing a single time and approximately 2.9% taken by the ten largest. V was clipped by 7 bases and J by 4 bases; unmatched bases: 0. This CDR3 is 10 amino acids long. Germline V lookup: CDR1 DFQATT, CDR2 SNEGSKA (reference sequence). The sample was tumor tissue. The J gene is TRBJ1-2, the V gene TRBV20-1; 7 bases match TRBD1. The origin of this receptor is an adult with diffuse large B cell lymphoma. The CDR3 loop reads CSGTGYGYTF. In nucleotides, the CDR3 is TGCAGTGGGACAGGCTATGGCTACACCTTC.